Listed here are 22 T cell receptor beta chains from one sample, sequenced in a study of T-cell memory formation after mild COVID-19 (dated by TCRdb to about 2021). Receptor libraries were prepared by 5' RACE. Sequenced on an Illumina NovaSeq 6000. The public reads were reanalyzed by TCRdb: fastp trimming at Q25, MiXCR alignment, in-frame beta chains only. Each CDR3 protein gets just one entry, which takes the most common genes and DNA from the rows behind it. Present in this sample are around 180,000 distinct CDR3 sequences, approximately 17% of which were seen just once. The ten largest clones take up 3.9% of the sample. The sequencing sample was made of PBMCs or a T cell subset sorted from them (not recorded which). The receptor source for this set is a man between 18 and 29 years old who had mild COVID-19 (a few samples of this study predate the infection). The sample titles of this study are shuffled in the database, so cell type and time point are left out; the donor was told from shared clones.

CDR3 nucleotides: TGCAGCGTTGAAACTGGAGGGAACATTCAGTACTTC. This sequence encodes CSVETGGNIQYF. The chain uses TRBV29-1 and TRBJ2-4; a possible D gene is TRBD2 (6 bases). The germline V gene encodes CDR1 SQVTM and CDR2 ANQGSEA. V shed 2 bases and J shed 7 bases, with 9 bases lying between them. The CDR3 runs to 12 residues.

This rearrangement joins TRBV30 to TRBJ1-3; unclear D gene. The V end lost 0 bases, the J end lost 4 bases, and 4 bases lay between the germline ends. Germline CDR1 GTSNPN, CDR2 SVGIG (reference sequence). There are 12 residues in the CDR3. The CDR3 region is CAWSVRGNTIYF. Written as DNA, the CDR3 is TGTGCCTGGAGTGTACGCGGAAACACCATATATTTT.

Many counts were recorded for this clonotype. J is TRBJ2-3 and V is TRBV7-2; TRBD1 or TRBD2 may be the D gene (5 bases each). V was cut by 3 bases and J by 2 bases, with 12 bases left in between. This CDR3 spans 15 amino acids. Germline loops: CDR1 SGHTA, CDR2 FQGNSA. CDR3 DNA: TGTGCCAGCAGCTTCAGTCGGGGCCTCACAGATACGCAGTATTTT. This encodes CASSFSRGLTDTQYF.

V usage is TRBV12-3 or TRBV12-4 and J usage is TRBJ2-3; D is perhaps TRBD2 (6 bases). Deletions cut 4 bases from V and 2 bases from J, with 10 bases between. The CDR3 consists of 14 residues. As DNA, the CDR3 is TGTGCCAGCAGTTACCTAGCGTACACAGATACGCAGTATTTT. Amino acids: CASSYLAYTDTQYF.

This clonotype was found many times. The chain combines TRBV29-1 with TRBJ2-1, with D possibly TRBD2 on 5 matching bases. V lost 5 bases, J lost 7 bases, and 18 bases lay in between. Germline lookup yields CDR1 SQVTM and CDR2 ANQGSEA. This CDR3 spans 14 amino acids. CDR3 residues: CSVSRPPGFNEQFF. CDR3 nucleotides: TGCAGCGTTTCCCGACCCCCGGGATTTAATGAGCAGTTCTTC.

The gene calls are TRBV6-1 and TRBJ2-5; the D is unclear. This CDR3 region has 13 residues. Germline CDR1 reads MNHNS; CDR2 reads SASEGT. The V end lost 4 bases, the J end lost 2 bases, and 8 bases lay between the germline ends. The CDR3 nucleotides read TGTGCCAGCAGTGCTCGTTGGCAAGAGACCCAGTACTTC. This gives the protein CASSARWQETQYF.

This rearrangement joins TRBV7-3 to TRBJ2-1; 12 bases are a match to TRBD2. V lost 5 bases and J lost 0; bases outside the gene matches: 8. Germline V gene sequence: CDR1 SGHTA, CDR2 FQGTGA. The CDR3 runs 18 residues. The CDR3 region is CASSPRTSGDSSYNEQFF. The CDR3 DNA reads TGTGCCAGCAGCCCGAGGACTAGCGGGGATAGCTCCTACAATGAGCAGTTCTTC. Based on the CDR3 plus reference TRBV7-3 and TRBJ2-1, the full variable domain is GAGVSQTPSNKVTEKGKYVELRCDPISGHTALYWYRQSLGQGPEFLIYFQGTGAADDSGLPNDRFFAVRPEGSVSTLKIQRTERGDSAVYLCASSPRTSGDSSYNEQFFGPGTRLTVL.

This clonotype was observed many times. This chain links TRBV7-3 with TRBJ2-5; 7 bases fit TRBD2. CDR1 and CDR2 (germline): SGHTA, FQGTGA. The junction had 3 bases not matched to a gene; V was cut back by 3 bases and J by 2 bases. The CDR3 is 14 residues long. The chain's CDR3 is CASSFGGVQETQYF. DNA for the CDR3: TGTGCCAGCAGCTTTGGGGGGGTTCAAGAGACCCAGTACTTC.

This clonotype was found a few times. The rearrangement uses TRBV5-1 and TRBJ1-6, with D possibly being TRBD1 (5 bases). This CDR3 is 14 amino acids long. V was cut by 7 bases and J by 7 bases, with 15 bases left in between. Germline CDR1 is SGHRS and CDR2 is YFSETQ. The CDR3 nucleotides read TGCGCCAGCGCCCATGGAGGGGTGAATTCACCCCTCCACTTT. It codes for CASAHGGVNSPLHF.

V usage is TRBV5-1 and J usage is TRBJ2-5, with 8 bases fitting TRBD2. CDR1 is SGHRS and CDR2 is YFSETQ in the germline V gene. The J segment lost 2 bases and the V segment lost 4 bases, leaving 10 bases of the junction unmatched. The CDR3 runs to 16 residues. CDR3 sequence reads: CASSTEVAGPQETQYF. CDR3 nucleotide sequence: TGCGCCAGCAGCACGGAAGTAGCGGGGCCGCAAGAGACCCAGTACTTC.

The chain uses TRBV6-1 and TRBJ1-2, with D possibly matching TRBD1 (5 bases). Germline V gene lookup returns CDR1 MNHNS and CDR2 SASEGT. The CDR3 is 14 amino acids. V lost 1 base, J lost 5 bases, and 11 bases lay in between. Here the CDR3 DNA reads TGTGCCAGCAGTGAAGTTGGAGGGGCTTATGGCTACACCTTC. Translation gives CASSEVGGAYGYTF.

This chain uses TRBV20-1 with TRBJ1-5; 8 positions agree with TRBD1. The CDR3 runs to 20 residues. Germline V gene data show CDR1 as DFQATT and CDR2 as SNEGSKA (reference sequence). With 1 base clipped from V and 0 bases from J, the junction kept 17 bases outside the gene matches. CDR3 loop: CSARVLRRTGMSPSNQPQHF. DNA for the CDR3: TGCAGTGCTAGAGTCCTCAGGAGGACAGGGATGTCCCCTAGCAATCAGCCCCAGCATTTT.

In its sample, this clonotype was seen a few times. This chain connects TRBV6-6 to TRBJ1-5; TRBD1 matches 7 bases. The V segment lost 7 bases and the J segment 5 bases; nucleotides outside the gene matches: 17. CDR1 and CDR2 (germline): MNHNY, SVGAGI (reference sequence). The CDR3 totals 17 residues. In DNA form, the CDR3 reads TGTGCCAGCACCAACCAGGGGGTGGGGGTGAGGCATCAGCCCCAGCATTTT. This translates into CASTNQGVGVRHQPQHF.

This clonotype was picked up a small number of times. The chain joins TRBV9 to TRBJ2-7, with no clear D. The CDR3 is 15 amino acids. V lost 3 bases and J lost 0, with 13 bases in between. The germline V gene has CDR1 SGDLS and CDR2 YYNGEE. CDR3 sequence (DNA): TGTGCCAGCAGCGCCACCTTCTACAGCTCCTACGAGCAGTACTTC. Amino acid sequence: CASSATFYSSYEQYF.

CDR3: CASRGTSSYNEQFF. In DNA, the CDR3 is TGCGCCAGCAGAGGGACTAGCTCCTACAATGAGCAGTTCTTC. This chain uses TRBV5-1 with TRBJ2-1, with TRBD2 matching over 8 bases. The germline gives CDR1 SGHRS, CDR2 YFSETQ. With 5 bases clipped from V and 0 bases from J, the junction kept 1 base outside the gene matches. The CDR3 consists of 14 residues.

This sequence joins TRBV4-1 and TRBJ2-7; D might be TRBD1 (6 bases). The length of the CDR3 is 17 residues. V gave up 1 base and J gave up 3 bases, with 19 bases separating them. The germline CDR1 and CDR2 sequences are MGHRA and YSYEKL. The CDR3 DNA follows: TGCGCCAGCAGCCAAGGACCAACCGGGACAAGAATCTACGAGCAGTACTTC. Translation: CASSQGPTGTRIYEQYF.

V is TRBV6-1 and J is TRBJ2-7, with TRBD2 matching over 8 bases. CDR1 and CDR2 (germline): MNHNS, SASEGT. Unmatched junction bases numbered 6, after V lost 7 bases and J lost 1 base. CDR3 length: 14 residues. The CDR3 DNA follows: TGTGCCAGCACCGGGGGGACTAGATCCTACGAGCAGTACGTC. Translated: CASTGGTRSYEQYV.

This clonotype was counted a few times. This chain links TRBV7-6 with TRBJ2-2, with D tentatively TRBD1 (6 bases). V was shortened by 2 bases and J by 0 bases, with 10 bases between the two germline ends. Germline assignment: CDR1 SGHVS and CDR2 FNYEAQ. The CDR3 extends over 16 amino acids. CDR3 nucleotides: TGTGCCAGCAGCTTAATGGGGGCCTCGAACACCGGGGAGCTGTTTTTT. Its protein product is CASSLMGASNTGELFF. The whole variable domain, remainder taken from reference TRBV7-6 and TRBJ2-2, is GAGVSQSPRYKVTKRGQDVALRCDPISGHVSLYWYRQALGQGPEFLTYFNYEAQQDKSGLPNDRFSAERPEGSISTLTIQRTEQRDSAMYRCASSLMGASNTGELFFGEGSRLTVL.

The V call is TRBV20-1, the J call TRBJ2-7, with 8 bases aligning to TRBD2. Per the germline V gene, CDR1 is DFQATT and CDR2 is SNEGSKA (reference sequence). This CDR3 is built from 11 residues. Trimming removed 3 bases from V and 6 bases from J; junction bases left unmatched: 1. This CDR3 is CSASRGGEQYV. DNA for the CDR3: TGCAGTGCTAGCCGGGGGGGCGAGCAGTACGTC.

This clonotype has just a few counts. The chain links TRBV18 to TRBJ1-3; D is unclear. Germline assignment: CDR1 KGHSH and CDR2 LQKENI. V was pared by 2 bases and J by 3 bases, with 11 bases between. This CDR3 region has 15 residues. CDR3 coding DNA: TGTGCCAGCTCACCAAACGGGGTACGTGGAAACACCATATATTTT. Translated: CASSPNGVRGNTIYF.

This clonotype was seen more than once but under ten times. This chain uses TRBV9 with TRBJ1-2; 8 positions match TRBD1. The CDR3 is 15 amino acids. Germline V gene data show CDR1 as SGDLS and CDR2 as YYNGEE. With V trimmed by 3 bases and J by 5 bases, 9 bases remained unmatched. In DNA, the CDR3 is TGTGCCAGCAGCGCCAGACAGGGGTCACGGTATGGCTACACCTTC. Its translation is CASSARQGSRYGYTF.

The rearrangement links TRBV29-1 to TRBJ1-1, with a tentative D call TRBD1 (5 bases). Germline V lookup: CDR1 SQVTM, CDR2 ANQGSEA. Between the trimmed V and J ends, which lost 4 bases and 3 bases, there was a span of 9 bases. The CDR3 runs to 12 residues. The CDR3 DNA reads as TGCAGCGTTGGGGCGGGGGACACTGAAGCTTTCTTT. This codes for CSVGAGDTEAFF. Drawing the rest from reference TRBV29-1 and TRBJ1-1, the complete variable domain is SAVISQKPSRDICQRGTSLTIQCQVDSQVTMMFWYRQQPGQSLTLIATANQGSEATYESGFVIDKFPISRPNLTFSTLTVSNMSPEDSSIYLCSVGAGDTEAFFGQGTRLTVV.